A single sample is the source of the 6 T cell receptor beta chains below, sequenced in a study of T cell clonality in common variable immunodeficiency (dated by TCRdb to between 2015 and 2016). Receptor amplification or capture employed the immunoSEQ multiplex PCR assay. This is the immuneACCESS table as TCRdb keeps it, with only in-frame sequences that have V and J called. A part of the clones is gone; compared with another copy, unresolved V genes explain less than half, and the rest is unexplained. Here the sample lists roughly 43,000 clones, none seen once only. About 0.7% of the sample is taken by the ten largest. Sequencing was done on a sample of peripheral blood mononuclear cells. The receptors were gathered from a person between 18 and 75 years old in good health.

This clone has a count of ten or more. The read finishes 3 residues shy of the CDR3 end, and the germline J gene is used to complete it. The chain is built from TRBV19 and TRBJ1-4; D remains ambiguous. Germline-derived CDR1 and CDR2 are LNHDA and SQIVND (reference sequence). The CDR3 length is 13 residues. V dropped 5 bases and J dropped 7 bases, with 11 bases sitting between them. The sequenced CDR3 bases are TGTGCCAGTAGTCTGATCAGTACTGAAAAA. The encoded protein is CASSLISTEK. The full CDR3 reads CASSLISTEKLFF.

This clone was found many times. From the germline J gene comes the end of the CDR3, since the read stops 3 residues before it. The chain carries TRBV27 and TRBJ2-1; the match to TRBD2 covers 8 bases. The CDR3 totals 15 residues. V dropped 7 bases and J dropped 5; count of bases not matched to a gene: 10. CDR1 MNHEY and CDR2 SMNVEV come from the germline V gene (reference sequence). CDR3 DNA (partial): TGTGCCAGCACCCCCCACAGCGGGGGCAACAATGAG. It is translated as CASTPHSGGNNE. The CDR3 reads in full as CASTPHSGGNNEQFF.

This clone was found many times. The read stops 3 residues short of the end of the CDR3; the missing end is completed from the germline J gene. This chain connects TRBV19 to TRBJ1-5; TRBD1 is a possible D gene (5 bases). Trimming took off 2 bases at V and 7 bases at J, with 9 bases between the two ends. This CDR3 contains 13 residues. CDR1 is LNHDA and CDR2 is SQIVND in the germline V gene (reference sequence). The part of the CDR3 DNA that was read is TGTGCCAGTAGTATACCAGACAGCCAGCCC. It translates to CASSIPDSQP. The whole CDR3 reads CASSIPDSQPQHF.

This clone was found many times. From the germline J gene comes the end of the CDR3, since the read stops 3 residues before it. The chain carries TRBV3-1 (or the pseudogene TRBV3-2) and TRBJ1-2; 8 positions match TRBD1. The CDR3 sequence is 15 residues long. In germline, CDR1 is LGHDT, CDR2 YNNKEL (reference sequence). The DNA read from the CDR3 is TGTGCCAGCAGCGGACAAAGGACAGGGATTTACGGC. Protein: CASSGQRTGIYG. The entire CDR3 protein is CASSGQRTGIYGYTF.

This clone came up many times. The sequenced part of the CDR3 DNA is TGTGCCAGCAGCCGGCAGGGGGTCCCCAATGAG. It codes for CASSRQGVPNE. The entire CDR3 reads CASSRQGVPNEQFF. The chain is built from TRBV5-5 and TRBJ2-1; 7 nucleotides match TRBD1. The missing CDR3 end, 3 residues past where the read stops, is filled in from the germline J gene. The ends lost 4 bases at V and 6 bases at J; junction bases unmatched: 7. Per the germline V gene, CDR1 is SGHKS and CDR2 is YYEKEE (reference sequence). The CDR3 runs to 14 residues. The variable domain in full, with the rest retrieved from reference TRBV5-5 and TRBJ2-1, is DAGVTQSPTHLIKTRGQQVTLRCSPISGHKSVSWYQQVLGQGPQFIFQYYEKEERGRGNFPDRFSARQFPNYSSELNVNALLLGDSALYLCASSRQGVPNEQFFGPGTRLTVL.

This clone was seen many times. The DNA ends 3 residues before the CDR3 does, and the rest of the CDR3 is filled in from the germline J gene. The gene calls are TRBV6-1 and TRBJ1-3; no firm D call. This CDR3 comprises 14 residues. Germline V gene lookup returns CDR1 MNHNS and CDR2 SASEGT. Trimming took 2 bases from V and 3 from J, leaving 8 bases between them. Partial CDR3 DNA: TGTGCCAGCAGTGAAAAGGGTCGTGGAAACACC. Translating it yields CASSEKGRGNT. Given in full, the CDR3 is CASSEKGRGNTIYF.